This section outlines one T cell receptor (beta chain) sequence together with its context. This clone's antigen is unknown. No much larger clonotype is one base removed from it; base qualities were not supplied. This specimen comes from a study of blood T cell repertoires in COVID-19 (dated by TCRdb to about 2020). For context, the study as a whole: The collaborator samples originated in the United States, Italy and Spain and spanned the acute and convalescent phases of COVID-19. The material from the prospective study consisted of cDNA or gDNA derived from T cells, B-cell-depleted T cells, or PBMCs. Subjects who had been exposed to COVID-19, were actively infected with it, or had recovered from it provided the deeply sampled blood TCRbeta repertoires that made up the dataset. The repertoires were made available in a free public database intended to serve as a resource for research on the immune response to SARS-CoV-2. Samples came from the ongoing ImmuneRACE study (first 160 participants) plus 1,254 subjects from 6 global collaborators. The sample metadata nearly always contained a de-identified subject ID, COVID-19 status, age in years and sex. Where available, HLA class I and class II types were taken from metadata supplied by the sample provider and were not determined by assay-based typing. Overall study results and their limits: How much clinical and demographic metadata was included differed by source and by participant, and the metadata was provided uncurated.

V was cut back by 2 bases and J by 5 bases, leaving a gap of 24 bases between them. The germline V gene sets CDR1 to ENHRY and CDR2 to SYGVKD. The CDR3 spans 18 residues, from the cysteine through the phenylalanine. Only the CDR3 DNA is retained, 54 bases long and in frame from the first base. TCRbeta CDR3 regions were amplified from genomic DNA by means of the immunoSEQ Assay, a bias-controlled multiplex PCR. The published analysis was carried out like this. Nucleated cell counts per sample were estimated from amplification of reference gene primers within the assay. To quantify the absolute abundance of each unique TCRbeta CDR3 rearrangement, sequence reads were collapsed and filtered. For each sample, productive Simpson clonality was calculated by taking the square root of Simpson's diversity index across productive rearrangements. TCRdb re-hosts the immuneACCESS table, in-frame sequences only. Its copies lack some clones; in the studies checked, an unresolved V gene accounts for under half of them, and the cause for the rest is not known. That table gives V, J and clone size, and the DNA gave D and trimming. The table for this sample lists around 180,000 clones; under 80% of them were counted only once. Less than 20% of the sample is in the top ten clones.

Participants in the prospective study were aged roughly 18 to 100 years, lived in about two dozen United States geographic areas, and enrolled through a virtual design. To assign participants to cohorts, the prospective study relied on clinical history that participants themselves reported in a screening survey and a study questionnaire. In the prospective study, whole blood, serum and a nasopharyngeal or oropharyngeal swab were collected from each participant by mobile phlebotomists. Additional blood draws and questionnaires over an approximately two-month period could optionally be provided by prospective study participants. Before DNA extraction, blood samples from the prospective study were shipped at room temperature or frozen.

Sequenced: PBMCs or T cells enriched from blood (not recorded which). This TCR derives from a woman in her forties or fifties with acute COVID-19. The sequence links TRBV10-3 to TRBJ2-5; TRBD1 is a weak D gene call, 6 bases matching. Here the CDR3 is given as CAISETQSGVAAGETQYF. The DNA sequence is TGTGCCATCAGTGAGACCCAATCAGGGGTGGCGGCCGGGGAGACCCAGTACTTC.